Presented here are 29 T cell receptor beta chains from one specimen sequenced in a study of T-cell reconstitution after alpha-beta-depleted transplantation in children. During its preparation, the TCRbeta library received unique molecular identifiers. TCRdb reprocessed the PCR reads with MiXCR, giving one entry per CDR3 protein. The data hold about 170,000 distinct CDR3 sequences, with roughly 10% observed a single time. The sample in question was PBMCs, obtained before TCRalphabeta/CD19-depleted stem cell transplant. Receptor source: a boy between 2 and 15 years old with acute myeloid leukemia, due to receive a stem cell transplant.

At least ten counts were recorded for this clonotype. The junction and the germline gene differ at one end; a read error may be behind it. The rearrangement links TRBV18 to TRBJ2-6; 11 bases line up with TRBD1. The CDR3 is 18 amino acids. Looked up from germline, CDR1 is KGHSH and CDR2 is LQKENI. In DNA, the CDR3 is TGTGCCAGCTCACAACCCGGGACAGGGGGATCTGGGGCCAAAGTCCTGACTTTC. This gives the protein CASSQPGTGGSGAKVLTF.

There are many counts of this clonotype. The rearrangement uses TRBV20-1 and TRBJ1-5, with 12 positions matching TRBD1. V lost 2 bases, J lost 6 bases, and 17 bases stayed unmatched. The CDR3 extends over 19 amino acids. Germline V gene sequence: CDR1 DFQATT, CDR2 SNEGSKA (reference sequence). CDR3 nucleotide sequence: TGCAGTGCTAGACTGAAGGGACAGGGGGCCGCTTACGTTGGTCAGCCCCAGCATTTT. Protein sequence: CSARLKGQGAAYVGQPQHF.

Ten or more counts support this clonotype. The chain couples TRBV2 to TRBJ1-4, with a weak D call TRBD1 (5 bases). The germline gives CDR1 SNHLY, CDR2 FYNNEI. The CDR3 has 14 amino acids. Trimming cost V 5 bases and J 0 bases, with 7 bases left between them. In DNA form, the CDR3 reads TGTGCCAGCAGTCCGACAGCAACTAATGAAAAACTGTTTTTT. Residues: CASSPTATNEKLFF.

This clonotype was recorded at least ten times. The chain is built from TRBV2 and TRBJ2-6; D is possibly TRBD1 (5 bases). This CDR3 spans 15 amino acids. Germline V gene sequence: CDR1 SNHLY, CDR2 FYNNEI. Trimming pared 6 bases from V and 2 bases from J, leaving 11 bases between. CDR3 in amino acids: CASRRGLAGANVLTF. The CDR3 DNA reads TGTGCCAGCAGAAGGGGATTGGCTGGGGCCAACGTCCTGACTTTC.

This chain's CDR3 is CASSGLEEQYF. The CDR3 DNA reads as TGTGCCAGCAGTGGGTTGGAGGAGCAGTACTTC. The J gene is TRBJ2-7, the V gene TRBV2, with D hard to call. CDR1 is SNHLY and CDR2 is FYNNEI in the germline V gene. The V gene lost 4 bases and the J gene lost 7 bases, with 8 bases spanning the gap. There are 11 residues in the CDR3.

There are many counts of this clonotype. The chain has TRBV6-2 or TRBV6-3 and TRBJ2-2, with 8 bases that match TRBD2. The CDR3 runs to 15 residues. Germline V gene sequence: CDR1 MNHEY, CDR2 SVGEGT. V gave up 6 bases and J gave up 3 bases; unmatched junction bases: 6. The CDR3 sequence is CASSKAGADTGELFF. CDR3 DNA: TGTGCCAGCAGCAAAGCGGGGGCCGACACCGGGGAGCTGTTTTTT.

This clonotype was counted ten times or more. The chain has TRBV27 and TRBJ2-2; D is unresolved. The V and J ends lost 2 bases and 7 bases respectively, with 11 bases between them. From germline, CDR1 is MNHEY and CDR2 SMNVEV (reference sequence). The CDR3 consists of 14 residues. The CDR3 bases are TGTGCCAGCAGTTTACTGGGCTTGGGCGGGGAGCTGTTTTTT. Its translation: CASSLLGLGGELFF.

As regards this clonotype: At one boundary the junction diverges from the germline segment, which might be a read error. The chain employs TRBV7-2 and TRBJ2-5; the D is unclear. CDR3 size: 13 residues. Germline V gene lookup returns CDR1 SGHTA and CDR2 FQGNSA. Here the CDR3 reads CASRLSGRETKYF. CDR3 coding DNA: TGTGCCAGCAGGTTATCAGGAAGAGAGACCAAGTACTTC.

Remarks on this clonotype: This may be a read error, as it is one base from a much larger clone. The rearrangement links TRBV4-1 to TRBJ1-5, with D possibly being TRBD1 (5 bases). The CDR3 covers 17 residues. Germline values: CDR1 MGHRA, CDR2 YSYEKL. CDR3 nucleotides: TGCCCCAGCAGCCAAGTAAGAGCCAGGGAACTCAATCAGCCCCAGCATTTT. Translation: CPSSQVRARELNQPQHF.

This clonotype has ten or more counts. CDR3 in DNA: TGTGCCAGCAGCCAGAAACAGGGACACCAAGAGACCCAGTACTTC. It translates to CASSQKQGHQETQYF. V usage is TRBV4-2 and J usage is TRBJ2-5; D perhaps matches TRBD1 (6 bases). This CDR3 region has 15 residues. The V gene's germline CDR1 is LGHNA and CDR2 YNFKEQ. V lost 3 bases to trimming and J lost 0 bases, with 11 bases between them.

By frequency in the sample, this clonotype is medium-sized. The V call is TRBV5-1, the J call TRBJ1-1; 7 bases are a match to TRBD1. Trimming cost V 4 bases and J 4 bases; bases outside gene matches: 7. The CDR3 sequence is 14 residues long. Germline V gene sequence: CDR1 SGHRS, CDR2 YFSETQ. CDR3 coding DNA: TGCGCCAGCAGCCATGACAGGGCCTCCACTGAAGCTTTCTTT. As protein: CASSHDRASTEAFF.

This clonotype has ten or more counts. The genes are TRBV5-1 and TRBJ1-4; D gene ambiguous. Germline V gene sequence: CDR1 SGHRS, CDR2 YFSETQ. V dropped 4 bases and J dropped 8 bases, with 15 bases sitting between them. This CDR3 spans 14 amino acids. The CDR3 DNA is TGCGCCAGCAGCGAGGGCCAGAGGGAGGAAAAACTGTTTTTT. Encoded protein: CASSEGQREEKLFF.

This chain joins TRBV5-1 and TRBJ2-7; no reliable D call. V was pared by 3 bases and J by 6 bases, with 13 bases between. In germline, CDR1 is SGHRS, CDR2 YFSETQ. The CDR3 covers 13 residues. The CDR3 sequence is CASSSGGIVEQYF. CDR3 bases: TGCGCCAGCAGCTCCGGTGGGATTGTCGAGCAGTACTTC.

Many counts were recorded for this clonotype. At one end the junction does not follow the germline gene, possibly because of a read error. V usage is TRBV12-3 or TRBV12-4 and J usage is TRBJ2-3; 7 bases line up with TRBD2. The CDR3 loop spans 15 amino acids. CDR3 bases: TGTGCCAGCAGGTTAGGACTAGTCTGGGCAGATACGCAGTATTTT. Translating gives CASRLGLVWADTQYF.

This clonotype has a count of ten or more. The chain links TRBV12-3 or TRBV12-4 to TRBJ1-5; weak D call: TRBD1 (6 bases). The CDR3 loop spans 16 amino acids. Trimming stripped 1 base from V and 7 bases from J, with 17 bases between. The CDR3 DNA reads TGTGCCAGCAGTTTAGGCCTACAGGGATGGCGACAGCCCCAGCATTTT. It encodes CASSLGLQGWRQPQHF.

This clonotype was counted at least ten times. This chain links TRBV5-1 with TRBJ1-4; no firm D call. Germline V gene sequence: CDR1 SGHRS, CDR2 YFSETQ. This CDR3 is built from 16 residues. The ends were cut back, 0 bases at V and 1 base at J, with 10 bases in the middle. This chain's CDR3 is CASSLGPKQTNEKLFF. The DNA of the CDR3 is TGCGCCAGCAGCTTGGGTCCCAAACAAACTAATGAAAAACTGTTTTTT.

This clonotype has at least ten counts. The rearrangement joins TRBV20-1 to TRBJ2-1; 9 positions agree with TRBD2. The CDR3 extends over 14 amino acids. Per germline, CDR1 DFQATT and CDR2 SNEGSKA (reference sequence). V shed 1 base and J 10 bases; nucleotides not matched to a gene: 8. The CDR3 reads CSARGARGGIEQFF. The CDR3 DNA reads TGCAGTGCTAGAGGAGCGCGGGGGGGGATCGAGCAGTTCTTC.

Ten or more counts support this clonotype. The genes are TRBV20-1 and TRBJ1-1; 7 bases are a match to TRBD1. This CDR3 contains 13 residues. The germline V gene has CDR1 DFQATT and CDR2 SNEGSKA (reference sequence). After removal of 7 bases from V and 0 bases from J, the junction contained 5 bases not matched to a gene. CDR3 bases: TGCAGTGGTCGACAGGGAATGAACACTGAAGCTTTCTTT. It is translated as CSGRQGMNTEAFF.

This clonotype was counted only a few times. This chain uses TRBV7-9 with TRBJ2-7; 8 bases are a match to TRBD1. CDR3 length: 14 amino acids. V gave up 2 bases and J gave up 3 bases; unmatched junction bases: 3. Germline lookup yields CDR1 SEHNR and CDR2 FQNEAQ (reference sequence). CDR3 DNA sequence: TGTGCCAGCAGCTTAATACAGGGGGTCTACGAGCAGTACTTC. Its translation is CASSLIQGVYEQYF. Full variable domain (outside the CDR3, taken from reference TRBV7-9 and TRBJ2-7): DTGVSQNPRHKITKRGQNVTFRCDPISEHNRLYWYRQTLGQGPEFLTYFQNEAQLEKSRLLSDRFSAERPKGSFSTLEIQRTEQGDSAMYLCASSLIQGVYEQYFGPGTRLTVT.

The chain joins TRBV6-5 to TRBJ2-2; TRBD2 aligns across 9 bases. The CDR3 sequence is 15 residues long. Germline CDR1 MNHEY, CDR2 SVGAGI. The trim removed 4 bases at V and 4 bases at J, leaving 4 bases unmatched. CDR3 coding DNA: TGTGCCAGCAGTTCTCTAGCGGGATCCACCGGGGAGCTGTTTTTT. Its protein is CASSSLAGSTGELFF.

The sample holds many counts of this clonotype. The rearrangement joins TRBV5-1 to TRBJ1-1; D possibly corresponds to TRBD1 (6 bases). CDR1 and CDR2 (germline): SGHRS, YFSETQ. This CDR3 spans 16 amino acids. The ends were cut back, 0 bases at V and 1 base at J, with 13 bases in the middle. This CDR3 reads CASSLARQEKNTEAFF. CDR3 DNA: TGCGCCAGCAGCTTGGCTAGACAGGAAAAGAACACTGAAGCTTTCTTT.

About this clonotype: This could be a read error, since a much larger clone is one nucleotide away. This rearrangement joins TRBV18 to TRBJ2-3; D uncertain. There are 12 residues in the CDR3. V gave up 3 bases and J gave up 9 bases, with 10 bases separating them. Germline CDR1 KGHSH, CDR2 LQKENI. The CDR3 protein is CASSPSSETQYF. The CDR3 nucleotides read TGTGCCAGCTCACCGTCTTCCGAGACGCAGTATTTT.

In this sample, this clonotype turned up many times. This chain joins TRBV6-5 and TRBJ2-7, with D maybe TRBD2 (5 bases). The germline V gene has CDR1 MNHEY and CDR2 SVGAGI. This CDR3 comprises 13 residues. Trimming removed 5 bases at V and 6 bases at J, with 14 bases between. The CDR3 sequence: CASSTREGLEQYF. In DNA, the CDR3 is TGTGCCAGCAGTACCCGAGAGGGCCTCGAGCAGTACTTC.

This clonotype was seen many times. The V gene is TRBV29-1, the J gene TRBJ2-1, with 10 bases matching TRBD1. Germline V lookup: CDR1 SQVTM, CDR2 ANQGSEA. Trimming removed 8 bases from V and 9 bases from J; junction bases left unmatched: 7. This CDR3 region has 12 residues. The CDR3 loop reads CSLRQGAGEQFF. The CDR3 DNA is TGCAGCCTACGACAGGGGGCGGGTGAGCAGTTCTTC.

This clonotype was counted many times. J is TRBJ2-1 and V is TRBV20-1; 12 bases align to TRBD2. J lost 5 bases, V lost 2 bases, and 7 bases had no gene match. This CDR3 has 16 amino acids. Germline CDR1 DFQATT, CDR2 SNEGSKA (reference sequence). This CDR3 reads CSARPGTSGLNNEQFF. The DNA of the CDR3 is TGCAGTGCTAGACCCGGGACTAGCGGGTTAAACAATGAGCAGTTCTTC.

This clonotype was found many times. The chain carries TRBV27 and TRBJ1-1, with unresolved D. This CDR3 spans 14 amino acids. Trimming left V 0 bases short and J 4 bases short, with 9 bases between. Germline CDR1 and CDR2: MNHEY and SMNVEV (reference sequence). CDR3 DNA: TGTGCCAGCAGTTTATCTGGGTTCTCCACTGAAGCTTTCTTT. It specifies CASSLSGFSTEAFF.

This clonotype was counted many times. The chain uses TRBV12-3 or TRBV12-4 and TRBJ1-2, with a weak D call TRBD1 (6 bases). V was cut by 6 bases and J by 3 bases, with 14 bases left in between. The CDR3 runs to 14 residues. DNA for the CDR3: TGTGCCAGCAGGTTGGCAGGGGCTCACTATGGCTACACCTTC. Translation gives CASRLAGAHYGYTF.

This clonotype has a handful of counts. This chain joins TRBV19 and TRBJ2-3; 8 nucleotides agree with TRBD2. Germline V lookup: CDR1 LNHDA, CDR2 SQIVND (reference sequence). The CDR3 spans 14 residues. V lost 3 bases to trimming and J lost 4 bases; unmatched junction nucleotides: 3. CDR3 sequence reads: CASSISGNADTQYF. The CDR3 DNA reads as TGTGCCAGTAGTATTAGCGGGAACGCAGATACGCAGTATTTT.

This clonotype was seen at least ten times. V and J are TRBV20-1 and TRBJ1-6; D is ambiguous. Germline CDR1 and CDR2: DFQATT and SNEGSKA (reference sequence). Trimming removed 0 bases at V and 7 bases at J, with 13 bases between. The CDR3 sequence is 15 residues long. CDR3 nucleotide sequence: TGCAGTGCTAGAGATCAGTCAATGCCGAATTCACCCCTCCACTTT. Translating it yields CSARDQSMPNSPLHF.